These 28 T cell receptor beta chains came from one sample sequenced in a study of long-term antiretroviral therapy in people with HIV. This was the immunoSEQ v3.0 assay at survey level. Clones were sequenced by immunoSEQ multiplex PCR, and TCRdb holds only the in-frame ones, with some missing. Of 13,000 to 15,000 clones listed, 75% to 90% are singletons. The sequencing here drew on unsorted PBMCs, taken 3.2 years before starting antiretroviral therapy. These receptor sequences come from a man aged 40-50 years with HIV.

This CDR3 reads CASSIGYTEAFF. CDR3 in DNA: TGTGCCAGTAGTATCGGGTACACTGAAGCTTTCTTT. The V gene is TRBV19, the J gene TRBJ1-1; D remains unclear. Germline assignment: CDR1 LNHDA and CDR2 SQIVND (reference sequence). Trimming shortened V by 3 bases and J by 3 bases, and 5 bases separated the two germline ends. This CDR3 has 12 amino acids. The whole variable domain, filled in from reference TRBV19 and TRBJ1-1, reads DGGITQSPKYLFRKEGQNVTLSCEQNLNHDAMYWYRQDPGQGLRLIYYSQIVNDFQKGDIAEGYSVSREKKESFPLTVTSAQKNPTAFYLCASSIGYTEAFFGQGTRLTVV.

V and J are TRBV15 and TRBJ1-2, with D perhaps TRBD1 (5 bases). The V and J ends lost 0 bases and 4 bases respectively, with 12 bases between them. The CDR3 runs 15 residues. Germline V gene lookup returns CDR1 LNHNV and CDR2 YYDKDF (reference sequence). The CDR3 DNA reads TGTGCCACCAGCAGAGATCGGGGACGGCTCTATGGCTACACCTTC. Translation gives CATSRDRGRLYGYTF. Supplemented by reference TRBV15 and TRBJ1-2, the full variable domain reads DAMVIQNPRYQVTQFGKPVTLSCSQTLNHNVMYWYQQKSSQAPKLLFHYYDKDFNNEADTPDNFQSRRPNTSFCFLDIRSPGLGDTAMYLCATSRDRGRLYGYTFGSGTRLTVV.

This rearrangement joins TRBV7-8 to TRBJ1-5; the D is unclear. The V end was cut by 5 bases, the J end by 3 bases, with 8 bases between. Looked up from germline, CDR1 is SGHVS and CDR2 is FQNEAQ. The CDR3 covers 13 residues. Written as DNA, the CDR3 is TGTGCCAGCAGCACCGAGTCCAATCAGCCCCAGCATTTT. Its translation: CASSTESNQPQHF.

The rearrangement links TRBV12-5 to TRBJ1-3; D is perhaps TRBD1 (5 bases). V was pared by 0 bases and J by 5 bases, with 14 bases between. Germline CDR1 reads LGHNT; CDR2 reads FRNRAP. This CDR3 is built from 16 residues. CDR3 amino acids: CASGLVLGPPRNTIYF. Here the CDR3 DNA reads TGTGCTAGTGGTTTGGTACTGGGACCCCCGAGAAACACCATATATTTT.

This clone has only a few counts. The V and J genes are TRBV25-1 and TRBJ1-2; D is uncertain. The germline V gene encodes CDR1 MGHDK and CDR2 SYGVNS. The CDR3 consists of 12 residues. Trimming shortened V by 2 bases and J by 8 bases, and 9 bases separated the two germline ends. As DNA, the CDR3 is TGTGCCAGCAGTGAAAATGACCAGGGCTACACCTTC. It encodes CASSENDQGYTF.

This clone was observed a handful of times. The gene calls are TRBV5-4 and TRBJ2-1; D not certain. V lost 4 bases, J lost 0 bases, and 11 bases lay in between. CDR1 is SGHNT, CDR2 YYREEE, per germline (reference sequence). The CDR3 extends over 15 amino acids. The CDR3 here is CASSPGGSSYNEQFF. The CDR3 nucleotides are TGTGCCAGCAGCCCTGGCGGTAGCTCCTACAATGAGCAGTTCTTC.

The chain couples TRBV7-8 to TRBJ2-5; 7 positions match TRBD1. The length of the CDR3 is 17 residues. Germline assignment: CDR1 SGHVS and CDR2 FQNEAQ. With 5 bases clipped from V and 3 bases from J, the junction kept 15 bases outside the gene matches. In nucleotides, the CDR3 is TGTGCCAGCAGCCCGGAGCGGATACAGGGGTTTAAAGAGACCCAGTACTTC. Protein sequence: CASSPERIQGFKETQYF.

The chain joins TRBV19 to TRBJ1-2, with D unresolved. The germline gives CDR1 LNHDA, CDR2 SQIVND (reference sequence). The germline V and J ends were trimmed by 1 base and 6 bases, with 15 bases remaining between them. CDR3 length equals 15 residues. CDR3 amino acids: CASSIGLSGSHGYTF. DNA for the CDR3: TGTGCCAGTAGTATAGGTCTCAGCGGGTCCCATGGCTACACCTTC. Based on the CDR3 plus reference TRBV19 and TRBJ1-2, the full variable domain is DGGITQSPKYLFRKEGQNVTLSCEQNLNHDAMYWYRQDPGQGLRLIYYSQIVNDFQKGDIAEGYSVSREKKESFPLTVTSAQKNPTAFYLCASSIGLSGSHGYTFGSGTRLTVV.

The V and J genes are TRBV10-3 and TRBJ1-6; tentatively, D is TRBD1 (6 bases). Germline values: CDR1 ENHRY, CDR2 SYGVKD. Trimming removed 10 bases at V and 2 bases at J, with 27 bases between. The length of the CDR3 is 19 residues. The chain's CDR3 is CATTEGSIQTGPYNSPLHF. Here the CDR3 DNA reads TGTGCCACCACCGAGGGGTCAATACAAACAGGGCCCTATAATTCACCCCTCCACTTT.

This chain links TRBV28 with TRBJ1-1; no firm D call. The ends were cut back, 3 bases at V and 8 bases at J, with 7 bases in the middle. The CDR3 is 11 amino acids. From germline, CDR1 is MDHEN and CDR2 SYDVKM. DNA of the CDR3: TGTGCCAGCAGTTTTATGGGGGAAGCTTTCTTT. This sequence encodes CASSFMGEAFF.

This CDR3 reads CASSLDLSGAAYEQYF. DNA of the CDR3: TGTGCCAGCAGCTTGGACCTTAGCGGGGCGGCCTACGAGCAGTACTTC. The J gene is TRBJ2-7, the V gene TRBV5-4; 8 bases are shared with TRBD2. V lost 0 bases and J lost 2; bases outside the gene matches: 7. This CDR3 region has 16 residues. The V gene's germline CDR1 is SGHNT and CDR2 YYREEE (reference sequence).

The CDR3 region has the DNA TGTGCCATCAGTGAGTCAGGGGCTGACATTTACGAGCAGTACTTC. Its translation: CAISESGADIYEQYF. The V and J genes are TRBV10-3 and TRBJ2-7; TRBD1 might be the D (5 bases). Trimming stripped 0 bases from V and 4 bases from J, with 13 bases between. Germline V gives CDR1 ENHRY, CDR2 SYGVKD. The CDR3 is 15 amino acids.

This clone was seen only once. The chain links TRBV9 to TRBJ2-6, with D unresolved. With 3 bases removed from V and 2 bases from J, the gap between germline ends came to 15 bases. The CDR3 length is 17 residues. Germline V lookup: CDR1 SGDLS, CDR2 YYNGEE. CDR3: CASSARSWGPGANVLTF. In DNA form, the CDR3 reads TGTGCCAGCAGCGCACGTTCATGGGGTCCTGGGGCCAACGTCCTGACTTTC.

The DNA of the CDR3 is TGCGCCAGCAGCTTCAGCTCTGGAAACACCATATATTTT. It translates to CASSFSSGNTIYF. V is TRBV5-1 and J is TRBJ1-3; the D is unclear. Trimming shortened V by 2 bases and J by 0 bases, and 3 bases separated the two germline ends. The CDR3 length is 13 residues. The germline V gene has CDR1 SGHRS and CDR2 YFSETQ.

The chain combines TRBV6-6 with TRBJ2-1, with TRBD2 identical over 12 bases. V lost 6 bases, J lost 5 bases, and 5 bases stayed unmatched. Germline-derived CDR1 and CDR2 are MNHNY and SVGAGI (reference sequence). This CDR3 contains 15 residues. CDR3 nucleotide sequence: TGTGCCAGCAGCTTCGGACTAGCGGGGAACAATGAGCAGTTCTTC. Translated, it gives CASSFGLAGNNEQFF.

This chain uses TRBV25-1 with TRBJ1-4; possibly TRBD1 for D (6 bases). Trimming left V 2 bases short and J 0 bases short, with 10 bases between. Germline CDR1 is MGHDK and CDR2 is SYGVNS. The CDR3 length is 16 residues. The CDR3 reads CASSEGTTPTNEKLFF. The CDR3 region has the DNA TGTGCCAGCAGTGAAGGGACAACGCCAACTAATGAAAAACTGTTTTTT.

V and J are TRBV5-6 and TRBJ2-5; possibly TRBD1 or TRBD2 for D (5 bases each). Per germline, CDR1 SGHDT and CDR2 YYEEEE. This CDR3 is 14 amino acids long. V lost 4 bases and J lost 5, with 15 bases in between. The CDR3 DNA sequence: TGTGCCAGCAGCCCGAGGGACGGTGGGGAGACCCAGTACTTC. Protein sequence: CASSPRDGGETQYF.

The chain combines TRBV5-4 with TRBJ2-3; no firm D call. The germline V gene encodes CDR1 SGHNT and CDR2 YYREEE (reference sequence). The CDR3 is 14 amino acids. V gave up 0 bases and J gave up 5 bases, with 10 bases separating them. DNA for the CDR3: TGTGCCAGCAGCTTGGGTGGAAGTGGAGATACGCAGTATTTT. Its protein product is CASSLGGSGDTQYF.

The CDR3 DNA follows: TGTGCCAGCAGTGGGGGCACAGATACGCAGTATTTT. It translates to CASSGGTDTQYF. The chain joins TRBV5-4 to TRBJ2-3; no clear D. This CDR3 region has 12 residues. Germline V gene sequence: CDR1 SGHNT, CDR2 YYREEE (reference sequence). V lost 5 bases, J lost 1 base, and 5 bases lay in between.

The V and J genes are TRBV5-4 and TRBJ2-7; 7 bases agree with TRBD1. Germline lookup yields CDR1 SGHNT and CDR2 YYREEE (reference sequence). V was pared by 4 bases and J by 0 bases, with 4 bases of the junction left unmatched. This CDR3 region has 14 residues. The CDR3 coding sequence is TGTGCCAGCAGCCCGGACAGGATCTCCTACGAGCAGTACTTC. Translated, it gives CASSPDRISYEQYF.

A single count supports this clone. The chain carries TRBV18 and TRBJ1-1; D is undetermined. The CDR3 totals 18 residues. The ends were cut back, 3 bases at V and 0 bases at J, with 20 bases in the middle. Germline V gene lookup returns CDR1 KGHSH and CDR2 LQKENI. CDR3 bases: TGTGCCAGCTCACCGTCGCGTTCCCGGACGGCCGTGAACACTGAAGCTTTCTTT. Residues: CASSPSRSRTAVNTEAFF.

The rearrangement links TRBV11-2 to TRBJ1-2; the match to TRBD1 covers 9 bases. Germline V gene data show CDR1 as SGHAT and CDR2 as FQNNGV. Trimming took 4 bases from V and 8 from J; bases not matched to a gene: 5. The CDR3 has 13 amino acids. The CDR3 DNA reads TGTGCCAGCAGCTCCACAGGGGGCGTCGGCTACACCTTC. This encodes CASSSTGGVGYTF.

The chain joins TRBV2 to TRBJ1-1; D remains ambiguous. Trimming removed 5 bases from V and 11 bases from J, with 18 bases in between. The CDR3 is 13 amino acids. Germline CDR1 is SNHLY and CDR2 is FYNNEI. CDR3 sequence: CASSLRPGVDAFF. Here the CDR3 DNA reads TGTGCCAGCAGTCTCAGGCCCGGAGTGGATGCTTTCTTT.

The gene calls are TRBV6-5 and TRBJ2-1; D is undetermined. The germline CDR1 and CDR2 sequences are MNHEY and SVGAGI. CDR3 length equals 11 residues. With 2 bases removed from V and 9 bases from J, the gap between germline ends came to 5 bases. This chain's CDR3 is CASSYQLEQFF. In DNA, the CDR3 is TGTGCCAGCAGTTACCAACTTGAGCAGTTCTTC.

CDR3 coding DNA: TGTGCCAGCATAAGGGGGGGGAGCACAGATACGCAGTATTTT. This sequence encodes CASIRGGSTDTQYF. J is TRBJ2-3 and V is TRBV6-6, with TRBD2 as a possible D gene (7 bases). Trimming left V 7 bases short and J 0 bases short, with 11 bases between. The CDR3 loop spans 14 amino acids. Germline-derived CDR1 and CDR2 are MNHNY and SVGAGI (reference sequence).

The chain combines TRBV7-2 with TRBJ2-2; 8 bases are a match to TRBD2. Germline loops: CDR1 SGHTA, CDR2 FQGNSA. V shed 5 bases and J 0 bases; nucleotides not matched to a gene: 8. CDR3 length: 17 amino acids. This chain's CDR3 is CASSPGTSLANTGELFF. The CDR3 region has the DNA TGTGCCAGCAGCCCAGGGACTAGTTTGGCGAACACCGGGGAGCTGTTTTTT.

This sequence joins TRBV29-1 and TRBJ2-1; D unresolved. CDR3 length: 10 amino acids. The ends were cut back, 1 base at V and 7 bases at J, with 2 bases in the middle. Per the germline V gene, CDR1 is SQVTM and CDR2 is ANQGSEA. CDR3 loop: CSVEVNEQFF. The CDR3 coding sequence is TGCAGCGTTGAAGTGAATGAGCAGTTCTTC.

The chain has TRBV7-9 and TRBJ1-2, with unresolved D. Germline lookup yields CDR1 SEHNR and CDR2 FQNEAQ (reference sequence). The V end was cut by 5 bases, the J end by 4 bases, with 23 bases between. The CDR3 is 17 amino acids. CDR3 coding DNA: TGTGCCAGCAGCCGCATTGTAGTGTCAGGAGAGGCCTATGGCTACACCTTC. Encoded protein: CASSRIVVSGEAYGYTF.